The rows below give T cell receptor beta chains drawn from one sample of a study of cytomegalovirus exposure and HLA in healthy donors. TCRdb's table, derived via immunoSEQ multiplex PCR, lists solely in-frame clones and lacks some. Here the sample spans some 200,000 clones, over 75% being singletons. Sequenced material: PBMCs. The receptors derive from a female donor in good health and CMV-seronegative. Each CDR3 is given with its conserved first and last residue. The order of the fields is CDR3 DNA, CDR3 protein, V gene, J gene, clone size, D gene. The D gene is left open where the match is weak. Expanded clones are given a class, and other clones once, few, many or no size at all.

TGCGCCAGCAGCCAAGTTCGGGGGATTGGGACAGGGGGCTTGAGCAATCAGCCCCAGCATTTT	CASSQVRGIGTGGLSNQPQHF	TRBV4-1	TRBJ1-5	.	TRBD1
TGTGCCAGCAGTTCCGCCCGGGACAGAGAGACCCAGTACTTC	CASSSARDRETQYF	TRBV27	TRBJ2-5	.	TRBD1
TGTGCCAGCAGCTTGTCAGTGGCGACGGGTTACAATGAGCAGTTCTTC	CASSLSVATGYNEQFF	TRBV5-4	TRBJ2-1	once	.
TGTGCCAGTAGAACGGACAGGGGGCTGAATGAGCAGTTCTTC	CASRTDRGLNEQFF	TRBV19	TRBJ2-1	.	TRBD1
TGTGCCAGCAGTTTTCTCCCAGGAACCTACGAGCAGTACTTC	CASSFLPGTYEQYF	TRBV27	TRBJ2-7	once	.
TGTGCCAGCAGTGGGGGGACTAGAGGGAACGATGAGCAGTTCTTC	CASSGGTRGNDEQFF	TRBV6-4	TRBJ2-1	.	TRBD2
TGTGCCAGCAGCTTAAGAGCTCTGAACACTGAAGCTTTCTTT	CASSLRALNTEAFF	TRBV5-4	TRBJ1-1	.	.
TGTGCCAGCAGTTTGGGGGGGACAGGGCAAAACACTGAAGCTTTCTTT	CASSLGGTGQNTEAFF	TRBV28	TRBJ1-1	.	TRBD1
TGTGCTAGTGGTTATTCCCCCGGGGGGGGATACAATGAGCAGTTCTTC	CASGYSPGGGYNEQFF	TRBV12-5	TRBJ2-1	few	TRBD2
TGCGCCAGCAGCTCCCAGGGGGCTGGAAACACCATATATTTT	CASSSQGAGNTIYF	TRBV5-1	TRBJ1-3	.	TRBD1
TGTGCCTGGAGTCGGTGGGCCAGCACTGGAAACACCATATATTTT	CAWSRWASTGNTIYF	TRBV30	TRBJ1-3	.	.
TGTGCCAGCAGCTTGGAACTAGCGGGACGCACAGATACGCAGTATTTT	CASSLELAGRTDTQYF	TRBV5-6	TRBJ2-3	.	TRBD2
TGTGCCAGCAGCTTGGCCGGGTCCCCTAAAACCGGGGAGCTGTTTTTT	CASSLAGSPKTGELFF	TRBV5-4	TRBJ2-2	.	.
TGTGCCAGCAGCTTAGTTGCTAGCGGGGTCCAAGAGACCCAGTACTTC	CASSLVASGVQETQYF	TRBV11-2	TRBJ2-5	few	TRBD2
TGTGCCAGCAGCCCCCCGAGGATCGGTGAGCAGTACTTC	CASSPPRIGEQYF	TRBV7-8	TRBJ2-7	.	.
TGTGCCATCATGGACAGCTTTAACACTGAAGCTTTCTTT	CAIMDSFNTEAFF	TRBV10-3	TRBJ1-1	once	.
TGTGCCAGCAGCAGACACGACTCCTACGAGCAGTACTTC	CASSRHDSYEQYF	TRBV7-8	TRBJ2-7	.	.
TGCGCCAGCAGTTTGATGACTAGTGGAAATGAGCAGTTCTTC	CASSLMTSGNEQFF	TRBV10-2	TRBJ2-1	.	.
TGTGCCAGCAGTTTCGGGGGGCGCAGCTCCTACGAGCAGTACTTC	CASSFGGRSSYEQYF	TRBV6-5	TRBJ2-7	.	.
TGTGCCAGCAGCTTAGGAGGCGGGAGGAGCACAGATACGCAGTATTTT	CASSLGGGRSTDTQYF	TRBV11-2	TRBJ2-3	.	TRBD2
TGTGCCAGCAGCCCGGACAATGAAGAGACCCAGTACTTC	CASSPDNEETQYF	TRBV7-9	TRBJ2-5	.	.
TGTGCCAGCAGTTTATCGTGGAAAATTCGTAGCCCCTCTAACTATGGCTACACCTTC	CASSLSWKIRSPSNYGYTF	TRBV27	TRBJ1-2	.	.
TGTGCCAGCAGAAGGCCGGGGATAAACTCACCCCTCCACTTT	CASRRPGINSPLHF	TRBV6-5	TRBJ1-6	once	.
TGTGCCAGCAGCTTTGGGACTGGGTCCTACGAGCAGTACTTC	CASSFGTGSYEQYF	TRBV5-4	TRBJ2-7	.	.
TGTGCCAGCACCGAAGAGGGGGACAGGGATGGCTACACCTTC	CASTEEGDRDGYTF	TRBV28	TRBJ1-2	.	TRBD1
TGTGCCAGCAGTTTCGAGGGGGCCCACTCGGGGAACACTGAAGCTTTCTTT	CASSFEGAHSGNTEAFF	TRBV28	TRBJ1-1	.	TRBD1
TGTGCCAGCAGAGGACAAGTCTCTGGAAACACCATATATTTT	CASRGQVSGNTIYF	TRBV28	TRBJ1-3	once	.
TGCGCCAGCAGCCCAACAGGGCCGAACACTGAAGCTTTCTTT	CASSPTGPNTEAFF	TRBV5-1	TRBJ1-1	.	.
TGTGCCTGGAATCTTGGGGGGACGGCCCGCGAGACCCAGTACTTC	CAWNLGGTARETQYF	TRBV30	TRBJ2-5	.	.
TGTTCCAGCAGCTTCTCGGACAGGGAAAGAGAGAATGGCTACACCTTC	CSSSFSDRERENGYTF	TRBV7-9	TRBJ1-2	.	TRBD1
TGTGCCAGCAGTTCGACACTCTCCTACGAGCAGTACTTC	CASSSTLSYEQYF	TRBV28	TRBJ2-7	few	.
TGTGCCACCAGCAGAGATCGGGCTAGCGGGGCCCGGAAGGTCGGGGAGCTGTTTTTT	CATSRDRASGARKVGELFF	TRBV15	TRBJ2-2	.	TRBD2
TGTGCCAGCTCACCAACCGCGACAGGGCCTGGAAACACCATATATTTT	CASSPTATGPGNTIYF	TRBV18	TRBJ1-3	few	TRBD1
TGTTCCAGCAGCTCAGGGGATACGCAGTATTTT	CSSSSGDTQYF	TRBV7-9	TRBJ2-3	.	.
TGTGCCAGCAGTTCCCCCACAGGGAACGAGCAGTACTTC	CASSSPTGNEQYF	TRBV28	TRBJ2-7	.	.
TGTGCCAGCAGTTACGCAAAGGGGGCCTATGGCTACACCTTC	CASSYAKGAYGYTF	TRBV6-5	TRBJ1-2	.	TRBD1
TGTGCCAGCAGCATAACAGGGGGCGAGCAGTACTTC	CASSITGGEQYF	TRBV9	TRBJ2-7	.	TRBD1
TGTGCCAGCAGTCTGGCCAGGCGAAACACCGGGGAGCTGTTTTTT	CASSLARRNTGELFF	TRBV27	TRBJ2-2	few	.
TGTGCCAGCAGCTTAGAACCGGGACAGAGCACTGAAGCTTTCTTT	CASSLEPGQSTEAFF	TRBV5-6	TRBJ1-1	.	TRBD1
TGTGCCAGCAGCGTCACTAGCGCAGATACGCAGTATTTT	CASSVTSADTQYF	TRBV7-2	TRBJ2-3	.	TRBD2
TGTGCCAGCAGCTTGGAACAGGGACTACAAGGGGCTTTCTTT	CASSLEQGLQGAFF	TRBV5-4	TRBJ1-1	.	.
TGTGCCAGCAGCACCCGTAGAAGCACAGATACGCAGTATTTT	CASSTRRSTDTQYF	TRBV7-9	TRBJ2-3	.	.
TGTGCCAGCAGTGGGACAGGGAGGAGAAATTCACCCCTCCACTTT	CASSGTGRRNSPLHF	TRBV27	TRBJ1-6	.	TRBD1
TGTGCCAGTATTCTACAGGGGAGCACTGAAGCTTTCTTT	CASILQGSTEAFF	TRBV19	TRBJ1-1	.	TRBD1
TGCGCCAGCAGCTTGTCGTCCTTGAGGGGGACCGGGGAGCTGTTTTTT	CASSLSSLRGTGELFF	TRBV5-1	TRBJ2-2	.	.
TGTGCCAGCAGCAAAGCGCTCGGACAGCAAAGCTCTGGAAACACCATATATTTT	CASSKALGQQSSGNTIYF	TRBV21-1	TRBJ1-3	.	.
TGTGCCAGCAAACAGGGGGCAGCCAAAAACATTCAGTACTTC	CASKQGAAKNIQYF	TRBV7-3	TRBJ2-4	.	TRBD1
TGTGCCTGGAGTGAGACGGGGGTTTCGGGGGATATGCAGTATTTT	CAWSETGVSGDMQYF	TRBV30	TRBJ2-3	.	.
TGTGCCAGCAGTTTGGATATGGGGGGTGAAAAACTGTTTTTT	CASSLDMGGEKLFF	TRBV6-5	TRBJ1-4	.	.
TGTGCCAGCAGCTTGAGCTCCTATAATTCCCCCCTCCACTTT	CASSLSSYNSPLHF	TRBV7-8	TRBJ1-6	once	.
TGTGCCAGCAGCTTTGCCAGAATGAACACTGAAGCTTTCTTT	CASSFARMNTEAFF	TRBV11-2	TRBJ1-1	once	.
TGTGCCAGCAGGGAGACAGGAGACTATGGCTACACCTTC	CASRETGDYGYTF	TRBV2	TRBJ1-2	.	.
TGTGCCAGCGAGTTTTTCGACAGGGGCACTGAAGCTTTCTTT	CASEFFDRGTEAFF	TRBV28	TRBJ1-1	.	TRBD1
TGCGCCAGCAGCTCGACCTCCAGGTCTTTGATGACCTACGAGCAGTACTTC	CASSSTSRSLMTYEQYF	TRBV4-1	TRBJ2-7	once	.